Presented here are 24 T cell receptor beta chains from one specimen sequenced in a study of spatial heterogeneity in lung cancer. Time point denoted: sample taken at primary tumor resection. Unsorted whole RNA samples from tumor, nontumor lung or frozen PBMC were sequenced. In TCRdb, the 5' RACE reads were re-called with MiXCR into one record per CDR3 protein. The top ten clones hold 29% of a sample with approximately 40,000 distinct CDR3 sequences, 4% to 6% of them seen once. Sequencing used PBMCs, obtained at surgery. Source of these receptors: a female donor with early-stage non-small cell lung cancer.

This clonotype is labeled medium-sized (0.01 to 0.1%). The chain joins TRBV27 to TRBJ2-7; TRBD1 or TRBD2 may be the D gene (5 bases each). The V and J ends lost 5 bases and 2 bases respectively, with 22 bases between them. The CDR3 runs to 17 residues. Germline CDR1 MNHEY, CDR2 SMNVEV (reference sequence). In DNA, the CDR3 is TGTGCCAGCAGTGCCCGAACCCCTTCTGTGGGGGCCTACGAGCAGTACTTC. It yields the protein CASSARTPSVGAYEQYF.

Many counts were recorded for this clonotype. The chain carries TRBV4-1 and TRBJ1-2; TRBD1 might be the D (6 bases). This CDR3 region has 13 residues. V dropped 8 bases and J dropped 5 bases, with 15 bases sitting between them. Germline V gene lookup returns CDR1 MGHRA and CDR2 YSYEKL. CDR3 DNA sequence: TGCGCCAGCGCCGGGAGCAGGGGTTATGGCTACACCTTC. As protein: CASAGSRGYGYTF.

This clonotype was seen at least ten times. This rearrangement joins TRBV7-9 to TRBJ2-7; D gene unclear. CDR3 size: 12 residues. V shed 5 bases and J shed 6 bases, with 11 bases lying between them. Germline V gives CDR1 SEHNR, CDR2 FQNEAQ (reference sequence). The CDR3 sequence: CASSETWGEQYF. The CDR3 DNA follows: TGTGCCAGCAGCGAGACGTGGGGCGAGCAGTACTTC.

This clonotype has only a few counts. A much larger clone lies a single base off, so this may be a read error. This chain connects TRBV5-1 to TRBJ2-7; D possibly corresponds to TRBD1 (6 bases). V lost 2 bases, J lost 2 bases, and 17 bases lay in between. The CDR3 has 16 amino acids. The germline V gene encodes CDR1 SGHRS and CDR2 YFSETQ. The CDR3 is CASSFGVPPGAYEQYF. The CDR3 DNA sequence: TGCGCCAGCAGCTTCGGGGTGCCCCCAGGGGCCTACGAGCAGTACTTC.

This clonotype was detected many times. This chain joins TRBV27 and TRBJ2-7; 10 nucleotides align to TRBD1. CDR3 length equals 17 residues. In germline, CDR1 is MNHEY, CDR2 SMNVEV (reference sequence). V lost 6 bases, J lost 4 bases, and 15 bases stayed unmatched. The CDR3 region has the DNA TGTGCCAGCAGCTCCCCCTTTGGGGGACAGGGGAAATACGAGCAGTACTTC. Its translation: CASSSPFGGQGKYEQYF.

This clonotype appeared many times. The chain combines TRBV19 with TRBJ1-4, with D hard to call. The ends were cut back, 4 bases at V and 0 bases at J, with 9 bases in the middle. CDR3 size: 15 residues. CDR1 and CDR2 (germline): LNHDA, SQIVND (reference sequence). CDR3 nucleotides: TGTGCCAGTAGTACAGGAACCGCAACTAATGAAAAACTGTTTTTT. Protein: CASSTGTATNEKLFF. The whole variable domain, remainder taken from reference TRBV19 and TRBJ1-4, is DGGITQSPKYLFRKEGQNVTLSCEQNLNHDAMYWYRQDPGQGLRLIYYSQIVNDFQKGDIAEGYSVSREKKESFPLTVTSAQKNPTAFYLCASSTGTATNEKLFFGSGTQLSVL.

This clonotype showed up many times. This is likely a read error, given that the CDR3 carries no conserved phenylalanine or tryptophan at its end. Because the CDR3's place on the DNA is in doubt, the DNA is left out and the CDR3 is given as listed by TCRdb. The chain employs TRBV20-1 and TRBJ2-7; the table names TRBD1, a call not compared with the DNA. The CDR3 sequence runs 15 residues, both termini included. CDR1 is DFQATT and CDR2 is SNEGSKA in the germline V gene (reference sequence). This CDR3 is CSARDSGTGLSTLSL.

In this sample, this clonotype turned up many times. The rearrangement links TRBV7-2 to TRBJ2-7; 7 bases line up with TRBD1. This CDR3 is built from 14 residues. Trimming cost V 4 bases and J 0 bases; bases outside gene matches: 3. Looked up from germline, CDR1 is SGHTA and CDR2 is FQGNSA. CDR3 DNA sequence: TGTGCCAGCAGCTCGACAGGGAGCTCCTACGAGCAGTACTTC. Amino acid sequence: CASSSTGSSYEQYF.

This clonotype was seen ten or more times. This sequence joins TRBV20-1 and TRBJ1-1; TRBD1 matches at 8 bases. Germline V gene sequence: CDR1 DFQATT, CDR2 SNEGSKA (reference sequence). This CDR3 is 14 amino acids long. Trimming took 6 bases from V and 4 from J; bases not matched to a gene: 10. This CDR3 is CSAPGPDRATEAFF. As DNA, the CDR3 is TGCAGTGCCCCCGGGCCGGACAGGGCCACTGAAGCTTTCTTT.

The V call is TRBV30, the J call TRBJ2-5, with a possible D match to TRBD1 (6 bases). The CDR3 is 13 amino acids. V gave up 2 bases and J gave up 4 bases, with 11 bases separating them. Per germline, CDR1 GTSNPN and CDR2 SVGIG (reference sequence). This CDR3 is CAWSLGAGETQYF. CDR3 nucleotides: TGTGCCTGGAGTTTGGGGGCTGGAGAGACCCAGTACTTC. The whole variable domain, remainder taken from reference TRBV30 and TRBJ2-5, is SQTIHQWPATLVQPVGSPLSLECTVEGTSNPNLYWYRQAAGRGLQLLFYSVGIGQISSEVPQNLSASRPQDRQFILSSKKLLLSDSGFYLCAWSLGAGETQYFGPGTRLLVL.

This clonotype was seen repeatedly, ten times or more. The chain is built from TRBV27 and TRBJ1-1, with D possibly matching TRBD1 (5 bases). There are 16 residues in the CDR3. With 2 bases removed from V and 3 bases from J, the gap between germline ends came to 16 bases. Per the germline V gene, CDR1 is MNHEY and CDR2 is SMNVEV (reference sequence). In DNA, the CDR3 is TGTGCCAGCAGTTTACGGGGGTGGGCGATCCACACTGAAGCTTTCTTT. Translated, it gives CASSLRGWAIHTEAFF.

This clonotype was observed a handful of times. The chain joins TRBV28 to TRBJ1-6; weak D call: TRBD1 (5 bases). The germline V gene encodes CDR1 MDHEN and CDR2 SYDVKM. The CDR3 covers 15 residues. Trimming left V 5 bases short and J 9 bases short, with 17 bases between. This CDR3 reads CASSGWGESTSPLHF. CDR3 sequence (DNA): TGTGCCAGCAGTGGGTGGGGGGAATCGACTTCACCCCTCCACTTT.

This clonotype was seen a few times. The junction shows a germline mismatch at one end, possibly a read error. The V gene is TRBV18, the J gene TRBJ2-5; possible D gene TRBD2, 5 bases. Germline loops: CDR1 KGHSH, CDR2 LQKENI. The CDR3 runs 14 residues. CDR3 region: CVSSPGSAAETQYF. The CDR3 coding sequence is TGTGTCAGCTCACCCGGGTCAGCGGCGGAGACCCAGTACTTC.

This clonotype appeared many times. The V and J genes are TRBV12-3 or TRBV12-4 and TRBJ1-1, with no clear D. CDR3 size: 13 residues. Trimming cost V 1 base and J 0 bases, with 3 bases left between them. In DNA form, the CDR3 reads TGTGCCAGCAGTTTAGTACTGAACACTGAAGCTTTCTTT. This codes for CASSLVLNTEAFF.

This clonotype has at least ten counts. This sequence joins TRBV20-1 and TRBJ2-1; tentatively, D is TRBD2 (6 bases). The germline V and J ends were trimmed by 6 bases and 4 bases, with 19 bases remaining between them. From germline, CDR1 is DFQATT and CDR2 SNEGSKA (reference sequence). This CDR3 region has 15 residues. Written as DNA, the CDR3 is TGCAGTGCCCCAGAGGCCGGAGGGGTTTACAATGAGCAGTTCTTC. Amino acids: CSAPEAGGVYNEQFF.

This clonotype was detected ten times or more. This chain uses TRBV6-1 with TRBJ2-7; the D gene is possibly TRBD1 (5 bases). Germline CDR1 MNHNS, CDR2 SASEGT. CDR3 length: 13 amino acids. Trimming took 6 bases from V and 0 from J, leaving 9 bases between them. The CDR3 bases are TGTGCCAGCAGGACAGTGAGCTCCTACGAGCAGTACTTC. Amino acid sequence: CASRTVSSYEQYF.

This clonotype was recorded many times. The rearrangement joins TRBV7-2 to TRBJ1-4, with 8 bases matching TRBD1. This CDR3 contains 15 residues. V gave up 1 base and J gave up 7 bases; unmatched junction bases: 5. Germline V gene sequence: CDR1 SGHTA, CDR2 FQGNSA. The DNA of the CDR3 is TGTGCCAGCAGCTTAGGAACAGGGGGGTTTGAAAAACTGTTTTTT. The encoded protein is CASSLGTGGFEKLFF.

This clonotype was counted at least ten times. The J gene is TRBJ2-2, the V gene TRBV6-1; the match to TRBD2 covers 10 bases. The J segment lost 4 bases and the V segment lost 2 bases, leaving 13 bases of the junction unmatched. Germline CDR1 and CDR2: MNHNS and SASEGT. The CDR3 loop spans 19 amino acids. CDR3 nucleotide sequence: TGTGCCAGCAGTGAACTGGGACTAGCGAGATTTCGAGGCACCGGGGAGCTGTTTTTT. Residues: CASSELGLARFRGTGELFF.

There are many counts of this clonotype. The V gene is TRBV12-3 or TRBV12-4, the J gene TRBJ1-2; unclear D gene. The V gene lost 6 bases and the J gene lost 7 bases, with 21 bases spanning the gap. The length of the CDR3 is 15 residues. The CDR3 DNA sequence: TGTGCCAGCAGCCTTCGAGGGCGAGCGGAAGGTGGCTACACCTTC. Its protein is CASSLRGRAEGGYTF.

This clonotype appeared a single time. Germline is not matched at one junction end, which may reflect a read error. V and J are TRBV20-1 and TRBJ2-5, with a tentative D call TRBD1 (5 bases). Germline assignment: CDR1 DFQATT and CDR2 SNEGSKA (reference sequence). The CDR3 is 16 amino acids. The CDR3 reads CRASRGSGPYQETQYF. For the CDR3, the DNA is TGCAGAGCTAGTAGGGGTTCTGGCCCGTACCAAGAGACCCAGTACTTC.

There are many counts of this clonotype. This chain uses TRBV28 with TRBJ1-2, with D hard to call. CDR1 and CDR2 from the germline V gene are MDHEN and SYDVKM. V gave up 5 bases and J gave up 4 bases, with 8 bases separating them. This CDR3 is built from 12 residues. The CDR3 DNA is TGTGCCAGCAGTATATCGGGCTATGGCTACACCTTC. It encodes CASSISGYGYTF.

This clonotype was counted many times. V gene TRBV11-2 combines with J gene TRBJ2-5; maybe TRBD1 (5 bases). The CDR3 sequence is 14 residues long. CDR1 is SGHAT, CDR2 FQNNGV, per germline. V was trimmed by 1 base and J by 12 bases, leaving 18 bases between them. CDR3 nucleotides: TGTGCCAGCAGCTTAGGAAGGCAGGGTCTAACCAAGTACTTC. Translation: CASSLGRQGLTKYF.

In its sample, this clonotype was seen many times. J is TRBJ2-1 and V is TRBV7-8; D gene ambiguous. The germline V gene encodes CDR1 SGHVS and CDR2 FQNEAQ. The CDR3 runs to 20 residues. The V gene lost 1 base and the J gene lost 0 bases, with 22 bases spanning the gap. CDR3 DNA sequence: TGTGCCAGCAGCTTAGGACATCTCCGCGAGACCCTGAGCTCCTACAATGAGCAGTTCTTC. It specifies CASSLGHLRETLSSYNEQFF. Complete variable domain (other parts from reference TRBV7-8 and TRBJ2-1): GAGVSQSPRYKVAKRGQDVALRCDPISGHVSLFWYQQALGQGPEFLTYFQNEAQLDKSGLPSDRFFAERPEGSVSTLKIQRTQQEDSAVYLCASSLGHLRETLSSYNEQFFGPGTRLTVL.

This clonotype was detected only a few times. The chain links TRBV27 to TRBJ2-7, with D maybe TRBD1 (5 bases). V lost 2 bases to trimming and J lost 0 bases, with 8 bases between them. Per germline, CDR1 MNHEY and CDR2 SMNVEV (reference sequence). The CDR3 has 14 amino acids. The CDR3: CASSLLGHSYEQYF. The CDR3 nucleotides are TGTGCCAGCAGTTTACTTGGACACTCCTACGAGCAGTACTTC.